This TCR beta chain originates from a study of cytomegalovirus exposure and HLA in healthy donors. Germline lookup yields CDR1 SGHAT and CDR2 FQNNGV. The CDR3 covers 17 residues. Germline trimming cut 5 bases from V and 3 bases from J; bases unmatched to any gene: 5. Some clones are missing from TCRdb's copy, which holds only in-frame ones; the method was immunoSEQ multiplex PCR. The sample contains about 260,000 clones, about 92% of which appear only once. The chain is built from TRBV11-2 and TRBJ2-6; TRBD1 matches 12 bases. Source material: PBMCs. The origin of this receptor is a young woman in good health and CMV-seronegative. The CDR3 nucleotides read TGTGCCAGCAGCCCGGGACAGGGGGCGGGTGGGGCCAACGTCCTGACTTTC. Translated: CASSPGQGAGGANVLTF.